These T cell receptor beta chains were read from a single sample in a study of blood T cell repertoires in COVID-19. This table comes from immunoSEQ multiplex PCR, and its TCRdb copy is limited to in-frame clones, with some not included. The table includes fewer than 350,000 clones, about 83% detected once. The sample consisted of PBMCs or T cells enriched from blood (not recorded which). Receptors originate from a woman in her forties who had recovered from COVID-19. The conserved cysteine and the conserved F or W are not part of the CDR3 here. The D gene is left open where the match is weak.

J gene	D gene	CDR3 length	V gene	CDR3 protein
TRBJ2-5	TRBD2	11	TRBV11-3	ASSFEGGETQY
TRBJ1-1	TRBD1	10	TRBV28	ASSDRVPEAF
TRBJ2-5	TRBD1	14	TRBV7-3	ASSLTATGVGETQY
TRBJ2-2	TRBD2	15	TRBV7-9	ASSLAAGREGSGELF
TRBJ1-1	-	11	TRBV3-1/TRBV3-2	ASSQDLSVEAF
TRBJ2-7	-	13	TRBV14	ASSQERGISHEQY
TRBJ2-7	TRBD2	13	TRBV9	ASSESSGSSYEQY
TRBJ2-5	-	14	TRBV7-9	ASIPAGASVQETQY
TRBJ2-1	TRBD2	11	TRBV9	ASSGAGRVEQF
TRBJ2-4	TRBD1	13	TRBV7-8	ASSLGGTGKNIQY
TRBJ2-7	-	14	TRBV6-6	ASSTSGGPVPYEQY
TRBJ2-2	-	14	TRBV5-4	ASSPGGRANTGELF
TRBJ2-2	-	12	TRBV11-3	ASSLARGTGELF
TRBJ2-1	TRBD2	15	TRBV2	ASSEAEAGGPSHEQF
TRBJ2-7	TRBD2	12	TRBV29-1	SVVPSGSSYEQY
TRBJ2-7	TRBD2	11	TRBV7-9	ASSLRTSGEQY
TRBJ1-4	-	14	TRBV7-9	ASSFPPAGFKEKLF
TRBJ2-1	-	11	TRBV2	ASTGYRLDEQF
TRBJ1-6	-	13	TRBV30	AWRLGRALGSPLH
TRBJ2-1	-	13	TRBV7-9	ASSLGQVYSNEQF
TRBJ1-2	-	11	TRBV24-1	ATSDQHGYGYT
TRBJ2-3	TRBD2	13	TRBV15	ATSTIAGGGDTQY
TRBJ1-2	TRBD1	12	TRBV7-9	ASSSDRGRGGYT
TRBJ1-3	TRBD1	13	TRBV7-8	ASSSPGTAGNTIY
TRBJ2-7	TRBD2	14	TRBV7-8	ASSLMPAGGSYEQY
TRBJ1-1	TRBD1	13	TRBV28	ASSSPGTGATEAF
TRBJ1-1	-	12	TRBV21-1	ASSPTPQGDGAF
TRBJ1-1	-	12	TRBV28	ASSRGGMNTEAF
TRBJ1-2	TRBD1	14	TRBV7-2	ASSLLPTGGGYGYT
TRBJ2-7	TRBD2	11	TRBV7-2	ASTLGLGDEQY
TRBJ1-1	-	12	TRBV5-1	ASSLVQGSTEAF
TRBJ2-7	TRBD1	12	TRBV7-2	ASSPRQGRYEQY
TRBJ2-1	TRBD1	12	TRBV5-4	ASEEAGGTNEQF
TRBJ2-1	TRBD2	14	TRBV7-9	ASSLTRAGGYNEQF
TRBJ2-7	-	13	TRBV18	ASSRGGDLSYEQY
TRBJ1-3	-	12	TRBV28	ASNTGLTGNTIY
TRBJ1-1	-	12	TRBV2	ASSSRQSGTEAF
TRBJ1-6	-	10	TRBV28	ASSSVNSPLH
TRBJ2-1	TRBD2	13	TRBV11-3	ASSLGGREKHEQF
TRBJ2-3	-	13	TRBV27	ASRGPGLHTDTQY